The 17 T cell receptor beta chains below all came from one sample that was sequenced in a study of response to subunit inactivated influenza vaccine. TCRdb fed the RT-PCR reads into MiXCR, producing one record per CDR3 protein. The repertoire holds a few hundred thousand distinct CDR3 sequences, with 14% as singletons. Sequenced material: PBMCs from blood, taken about 11 days after vaccination. These receptors came from a man aged 45-60 years who received an inactivated influenza vaccine.

This clonotype was recorded a few times. The rearrangement uses TRBV20-1 and TRBJ2-1, with 9 bases lining up with TRBD1. J was trimmed by 4 bases and V by 5 bases; bases with no gene match: 6. The CDR3 length is 14 residues. Germline CDR1 and CDR2: DFQATT and SNEGSKA (reference sequence). Here the CDR3 reads CSADPGQGYNEQFF. The CDR3 region has the DNA TGCAGTGCTGATCCGGGACAGGGTTACAATGAGCAGTTCTTC.

The CDR3, as DNA: TGTGCCAGTAGTCTCTGGGGCGCCAATGAGCAGTTCTTC. It translates to CASSLWGANEQFF. The rearrangement links TRBV19 to TRBJ2-1; a weak D match, TRBD1 (5 bases). The germline V and J ends were trimmed by 5 bases and 6 bases, with 11 bases remaining between them. Germline CDR1 LNHDA, CDR2 SQIVND (reference sequence). CDR3 length: 13 residues. Full variable domain (outside the CDR3, taken from reference TRBV19 and TRBJ2-1): DGGITQSPKYLFRKEGQNVTLSCEQNLNHDAMYWYRQDPGQGLRLIYYSQIVNDFQKGDIAEGYSVSREKKESFPLTVTSAQKNPTAFYLCASSLWGANEQFFGPGTRLTVL.

The chain links TRBV30 to TRBJ2-3; 11 bases line up with TRBD2. CDR1 is GTSNPN and CDR2 is SVGIG in the germline V gene (reference sequence). The V gene end was trimmed by 1 base and the J gene end by 2 bases; junction bases not matched to a gene: 5. The CDR3 loop spans 16 amino acids. DNA of the CDR3: TGTGCCTGGAGTGCCGGGACTAGCGGATCCACAGATACGCAGTATTTT. This encodes CAWSAGTSGSTDTQYF.

This clonotype was detected ten times or more. The chain employs TRBV12-3 or TRBV12-4 and TRBJ1-2; D not certain. With 1 base removed from V and 13 bases from J, the gap between germline ends came to 16 bases. This CDR3 has 13 residues. CDR3: CASSLGASMDGTF. The CDR3 DNA follows: TGTGCCAGCAGTTTAGGGGCCAGCATGGACGGCACCTTC.

This clonotype was seen only a few times. CDR3 DNA: TGTGCCAGCAGCCTGTTAGCGGGTTCTGGAAACACCATATATTTT. Translation gives CASSLLAGSGNTIYF. This sequence joins TRBV27 and TRBJ1-3; D not certain. The germline V gene encodes CDR1 MNHEY and CDR2 SMNVEV (reference sequence). The CDR3 is 15 amino acids. The V end lost 6 bases, the J end lost 1 base, and 13 bases lay between the germline ends.

This rearrangement joins TRBV5-1 to TRBJ1-1; TRBD1 agrees at 10 bases. With V trimmed by 7 bases and J by 6 bases, 3 bases remained unmatched. This CDR3 is 12 amino acids long. The germline gives CDR1 SGHRS, CDR2 YFSETQ. CDR3 DNA: TGCGCCAGCGGGACAGGGGAAGCTGAAGCTTTCTTT. Its translation: CASGTGEAEAFF.

The chain combines TRBV3-1 with TRBJ1-5, with a possible D match to TRBD1 (6 bases). The CDR3 has 16 amino acids. Trimming cost V 0 bases and J 7 bases, with 16 bases left between them. CDR1 is LGHDT and CDR2 is YNNKEL in the germline V gene (reference sequence). The CDR3 protein is CASSQDLGRGGQPQHF. The CDR3 coding sequence is TGTGCCAGCAGCCAAGATCTTGGCAGAGGGGGACAGCCCCAGCATTTT.

The chain joins TRBV5-5 to TRBJ2-3; no clear D. The CDR3 is 11 amino acids. Germline V lookup: CDR1 SGHKS, CDR2 YYEKEE (reference sequence). Trimming removed 3 bases from V and 5 bases from J, with 4 bases in between. CDR3 DNA sequence: TGTGCCAGCAGCTGGAGAGATACGCAGTATTTT. Its protein product is CASSWRDTQYF.

This clonotype has more than one count but fewer than ten. The chain is built from TRBV29-1 and TRBJ2-1; tentatively, D is TRBD2 (6 bases). V was trimmed by 7 bases and J by 9 bases, leaving 22 bases between them. The germline V gene encodes CDR1 SQVTM and CDR2 ANQGSEA. The CDR3 consists of 14 residues. The CDR3 DNA reads as TGCAGCGCCGTGGAGGGGCGCAGGTTGGGTGAGCAGTTCTTC. Translated: CSAVEGRRLGEQFF.

This clonotype was seen a few times. This sequence joins TRBV10-3 and TRBJ1-5; D is unclear. CDR3 length equals 13 residues. Germline CDR1 and CDR2: ENHRY and SYGVKD. Trimming took 10 bases from V and 3 from J, leaving 13 bases between them. Written as DNA, the CDR3 is TGTGCCACAGCTCTGGGTAACAATCAGCCCCAGCATTTT. It specifies CATALGNNQPQHF.

This chain connects TRBV20-1 to TRBJ2-5, with D maybe TRBD1 (5 bases). The germline V gene encodes CDR1 DFQATT and CDR2 SNEGSKA (reference sequence). The CDR3 runs to 15 residues. V lost 3 bases to trimming and J lost 1 base, with 15 bases between them. The CDR3 sequence is CSARLGALIQETQYF. CDR3 sequence (DNA): TGCAGTGCTAGGCTTGGGGCTTTAATCCAAGAGACCCAGTACTTC.

V gene TRBV6-2 or TRBV6-3 combines with J gene TRBJ2-1, with a tentative D call TRBD1 (6 bases). Germline V gene lookup returns CDR1 MNHEY and CDR2 SVGEGT. Between the trimmed V and J ends, which lost 2 bases and 3 bases, there was a span of 14 bases. CDR3 length: 16 amino acids. CDR3 coding DNA: TGTGCCAGCAGTTACGGGGGCACACCCCTCTACAATGAGCAGTTCTTC. It translates to CASSYGGTPLYNEQFF.

In its sample, this clonotype was seen once. The chain employs TRBV5-1 and TRBJ2-5; TRBD2 is a possible D gene (6 bases). The CDR3 has 19 residues. The V gene lost 1 base and the J gene lost 4 bases, with 26 bases spanning the gap. Germline values: CDR1 SGHRS, CDR2 YFSETQ. As DNA, the CDR3 is TGCGCCAGCAGCTTGACCAGCAAACTGGACGGGGGAAGAGGAGAGACCCAGTACTTC. This encodes CASSLTSKLDGGRGETQYF. The full variable domain, rest sourced from reference TRBV5-1 and TRBJ2-5, is KAGVTQTPRYLIKTRGQQVTLSCSPISGHRSVSWYQQTPGQGLQFLFEYFSETQRNKGNFPGRFSGRQFSNSRSEMNVSTLELGDSALYLCASSLTSKLDGGRGETQYFGPGTRLLVL.

This clonotype was detected only a few times. The chain joins TRBV7-2 to TRBJ2-1; D is ambiguous. Trimming removed 4 bases from V and 10 bases from J, with 11 bases in between. This CDR3 comprises 12 residues. Germline loops: CDR1 SGHTA, CDR2 FQGNSA. This CDR3 is CASSSAQNEQFF. In nucleotides, the CDR3 is TGTGCCAGCAGCTCCGCACAGAACGAGCAGTTCTTC. Combining the CDR3 with reference TRBV7-2 and TRBJ2-1 gives the whole variable domain GAGVSQSPSNKVTEKGKDVELRCDPISGHTALYWYRQSLGQGLEFLIYFQGNSAPDKSGLPSDRFSAERTGGSVSTLTIQRTQQEDSAVYLCASSSAQNEQFFGPGTRLTVL.

The genes are TRBV24-1 and TRBJ2-3; 11 bases align to TRBD1. V dropped 7 bases and J dropped 6; count of bases not matched to a gene: 8. Germline CDR1 reads KGHDR; CDR2 reads SFDVKD. The CDR3 is 15 amino acids. The CDR3 loop is CATSGTGGPTDTQYF. The CDR3 nucleotides are TGTGCCACCAGCGGGACAGGGGGACCAACGGATACGCAGTATTTT.

The V call is TRBV4-2, the J call TRBJ2-5, with 10 bases aligning to TRBD2. Germline V CDR1 and CDR2: LGHNA, YNFKEQ. The J segment lost 5 bases and the V segment lost 4 bases, leaving 7 bases of the junction unmatched. This CDR3 contains 15 residues. The CDR3 coding sequence is TGTGCCAGCAGCCCGCGGACTAGCGGTGGGGAGACCCAGTACTTC. Translating it yields CASSPRTSGGETQYF.

This chain links TRBV10-3 with TRBJ2-6; no definite D call. CDR1 and CDR2 from the germline V gene are ENHRY and SYGVKD. Trimming stripped 2 bases from V and 0 bases from J, with 11 bases between. CDR3 length: 17 residues. In nucleotides, the CDR3 is TGTGCCATCAGTGAGCTCCGGACGGACTCTGGGGCCAACGTCCTGACTTTC. It encodes CAISELRTDSGANVLTF.